This TCR beta chain originates from a study of cytotoxic CD8 clonotypes in ibrutinib-treated CLL (dated by TCRdb to about 2021). Turning to the overall study: The cohort had about ten relapsed/refractory and around 15 treatment-naive patients; some 17 were IGHV unmutated. Response samples were taken after a median of roughly 12 months on treatment, ranging from roughly 6 to 36 months. Partial responses were observed in roughly 25 patients and complete responses in 2; after a median follow-up of around 68 months, remission was maintained in 15 or so patients and progression was observed in approximately twelve. An average of 255,043 productive templates and some 100,000 productive rearrangements was obtained per sample. Cryopreserved peripheral blood mononuclear cells were collected before treatment, at response, and at either disease progression or sustained remission. Longitudinal samples were obtainable from about 30% of the roughly 90 participants in the trial. All remission and progressive disease samples were collected while patients were still receiving ibrutinib.

As regards this clone: Its antigen specificity is not known. Base qualities are not at hand, and no much larger clone is one base apart.

On a MiSeq, deep resolution sequencing aimed for a depth between 1 in 1 million and 1 in 200,000 T cells, with each clonotype covered about 9.2x on average. The immunoSEQ hsTCRB Kit was used to generate the TCR beta libraries. From the authors' description of their analysis: ImmunoSEQ Data Assistant and ImmunoSEQ Analyzer were used for data analysis, and V, D and J genes were assigned according to IMGT definitions. Clonality was computed as one minus normalized Shannon entropy of productive rearrangement frequencies, ranging from 0 to 1. Only overrepresented clonotypes making up at least 0.05% of each patient's repertoire were included in the public clonotype analysis. Some 14 age-matched healthy donor repertoires from immuneACCESS served as clonality controls. TCRdb re-hosts the immuneACCESS table, in-frame sequences only. Its copies lack some clones; in the studies checked, an unresolved V gene accounts for under half of them, and the cause for the rest is not known. The V and J calls and clone size come from that table; D and trimming were worked out from the DNA. This sample is represented by 100,000 to 150,000 clones; 70% to 90% of them were singletons. The ten top clones hold approximately 2% of the sample.

Per the publication, the time point label means: roughly 23 months on ibrutinib. Approximately 2 micrograms of genomic DNA were extracted from cryopreserved PBMCs for TCR beta library preparation. Longitudinal blood samples from CLL patients on ibrutinib monotherapy underwent high-throughput TCR beta sequencing. The patients took part in an open-label, single-center phase 2 trial of ibrutinib monotherapy. Study-wide findings and limitations: Sampling times were not matched between patients in sustained remission and patients whose disease was progressing, and lymph node repertoires were not examined. Baseline clonality was found to be higher than that of age-matched healthy donors and was strongly correlated with circulating CD8+ T-cell counts. Public clonotypes were rare and either shrank or stayed stable during treatment, and the rise in clonality at ibrutinib response reflected expansion of private clonotypes. Clonality rose at ibrutinib response, remained stable during sustained remission, and dropped back toward baseline at progression.

Trimming costs V 8 bases and J 8 bases, and their ends lie 15 bases apart. As encoded in the germline V gene (reference sequence), CDR1 is LNHNV while CDR2 is YYDKDF. CDR3 length: 13 amino acids, cysteine to phenylalanine. The entry retains the CDR3 DNA only, 39 bases that are in frame from base 1. Material: PBMCs, obtained after 24 months of ibrutinib treatment. This receptor was obtained from a human donor with chronic lymphocytic leukemia. The receptor chain draws on TRBV15 and TRBJ1-4, with TRBD1 perhaps the D gene, on 5 matching bases. The CDR3: CATRRGLGEKLFF. The sequenced DNA: TGTGCCACCCGCCGGGGGTTAGGGGAAAAACTGTTTTTT.